The 30 T cell receptor beta chains below come from one sample, sequenced in a study of technical replicates of blood from a handful of donors. The method was immunoSEQ multiplex PCR; TCRdb's version includes in-frame clones alone and lacks a portion of them. Here the sample spans under 95,000 clones, roughly 94% being singletons. The sequencing input was T cells isolated from PBMCs. These receptors all come from a human donor in good health.

V usage is TRBV11-2 and J usage is TRBJ2-7, with D maybe TRBD1 (5 bases). V lost 3 bases and J lost 1, with 19 bases in between. In germline, CDR1 is SGHAT, CDR2 FQNNGV. The CDR3 has 17 residues. CDR3 sequence: CASSLDYWGDSSYEQYF. CDR3 nucleotide sequence: TGTGCCAGCAGCTTGGATTACTGGGGCGACAGTTCCTACGAGCAGTACTTC.

This chain links TRBV25-1 with TRBJ2-3; tentative D call: TRBD2 (7 bases). Germline-derived CDR1 and CDR2 are MGHDK and SYGVNS. This CDR3 region has 15 residues. With 5 bases removed from V and 6 bases from J, the gap between germline ends came to 18 bases. The CDR3 DNA follows: TGTGCCAGCAGTACGCGGGGGCTTTGGGAGGATACGCAGTATTTT. This gives the protein CASSTRGLWEDTQYF. Supplemented by reference TRBV25-1 and TRBJ2-3, the full variable domain reads EADIYQTPRYLVIGTGKKITLECSQTMGHDKMYWYQQDPGMELHLIHYSYGVNSTEKGDLSSESTVSRIRTEHFPLTLESARPSHTSQYLCASSTRGLWEDTQYFGPGTRLTVL.

The J gene is TRBJ2-1, the V gene TRBV11-2, with a weak D call TRBD1 (6 bases). V dropped 7 bases and J dropped 0 bases, with 16 bases sitting between them. From germline, CDR1 is SGHAT and CDR2 FQNNGV. CDR3 length: 16 residues. The CDR3 protein is CASTPRQVFSYNEQFF. The CDR3 DNA reads TGTGCCAGCACCCCCCGACAGGTTTTCTCCTACAATGAGCAGTTCTTC.

The chain joins TRBV10-3 to TRBJ2-1, with D perhaps matching TRBD2 (6 bases). Trimming stripped 4 bases from V and 0 bases from J, with 10 bases between. Germline CDR1 ENHRY, CDR2 SYGVKD. The CDR3 is made up of 15 amino acids. CDR3 sequence reads: CAISVRGGSYNEQFF. The CDR3 region has the DNA TGTGCCATCAGTGTTCGGGGAGGCTCCTACAATGAGCAGTTCTTC.

This chain joins TRBV7-9 and TRBJ1-4; TRBD1 is a possible D gene (5 bases). The CDR3 extends over 15 amino acids. CDR1 and CDR2 (germline): SEHNR, FQNEAQ (reference sequence). V was shortened by 5 bases and J by 8 bases, with 18 bases between the two germline ends. DNA for the CDR3: TGTGCCAGCAGCCGGGGGAGTCACAAAGGGGAAAAACTGTTTTTT. The encoded protein is CASSRGSHKGEKLFF.

The chain couples TRBV11-2 to TRBJ1-4, with a possible D match to TRBD1 (6 bases). The CDR3 sequence is 19 residues long. V dropped 0 bases and J dropped 1 base, with 18 bases sitting between them. The germline V gene has CDR1 SGHAT and CDR2 FQNNGV. CDR3 nucleotide sequence: TGTGCCAGCAGCTTAGATCCGACGAAGCTCAGGGGAACTAATGAAAAACTGTTTTTT. Protein sequence: CASSLDPTKLRGTNEKLFF.

The rearrangement joins TRBV13 to TRBJ2-2, with 8 bases identical to TRBD2. With 5 bases clipped from V and 6 bases from J, the junction kept 8 bases outside the gene matches. The CDR3 sequence is 15 residues long. The germline V gene encodes CDR1 PRHDT and CDR2 FYEKMQ (reference sequence). This chain's CDR3 is CASSPGVSGAGELFF. For the CDR3, the DNA is TGTGCCAGCAGCCCCGGAGTTAGCGGGGCCGGGGAGCTGTTTTTT.

The J gene is TRBJ2-3, the V gene TRBV28, with TRBD2 matching 11 bases. Trimming took 7 bases from V and 2 from J; bases not matched to a gene: 2. Per germline, CDR1 MDHEN and CDR2 SYDVKM. This CDR3 spans 14 amino acids. CDR3 DNA: TGTGCCAGCATAGCGGGAGGGTACACAGATACGCAGTATTTT. Amino acids: CASIAGGYTDTQYF.

The CDR3 sequence is CASSPSGTGNNEQFF. The CDR3 coding sequence is TGTGCCAGCTCACCTTCCGGGACAGGGAACAATGAGCAGTTCTTC. This sequence joins TRBV18 and TRBJ2-1; 9 bases map to TRBD1. V trimming: 3 bases; J trimming: 5 bases; junction bases outside the gene matches: 5. The V gene's germline CDR1 is KGHSH and CDR2 LQKENI. The CDR3 runs to 15 residues.

The chain employs TRBV4-1 and TRBJ2-7; 7 bases are shared with TRBD1. CDR1 and CDR2 from the germline V gene are MGHRA and YSYEKL. J lost 1 base, V lost 1 base, and 7 bases had no gene match. The CDR3 contains 16 residues. DNA of the CDR3: TGCGCCAGCAGCCAAGCCCCAAAGGACAGGTCCTACGAGCAGTACTTC. Residues: CASSQAPKDRSYEQYF.

The chain is built from TRBV18 and TRBJ1-4, with 7 bases fitting TRBD1. The germline gives CDR1 KGHSH, CDR2 LQKENI. The CDR3 sequence is 16 residues long. Trimming cost V 6 bases and J 3 bases; bases outside gene matches: 10. DNA for the CDR3: TGTGCCAGCTCCCCAAATGACGGGACAGCTAATGAAAAACTGTTTTTT. It translates to CASSPNDGTANEKLFF.

This clone was observed a handful of times. This chain connects TRBV30 to TRBJ2-5, with D perhaps TRBD1 (6 bases). The CDR3 is made up of 12 amino acids. Trimming removed 2 bases from V and 5 bases from J, with 9 bases in between. Germline V gives CDR1 GTSNPN, CDR2 SVGIG (reference sequence). CDR3 protein: CAWSFGQETQYF. The CDR3 DNA sequence: TGTGCCTGGAGTTTTGGACAGGAGACCCAGTACTTC.

This chain links TRBV6-1 with TRBJ2-7, with TRBD2 matching over 9 bases. The CDR3 loop spans 14 amino acids. The germline gives CDR1 MNHNS, CDR2 SASEGT. The ends lost 4 bases at V and 5 bases at J; junction bases unmatched: 6. The CDR3 loop reads CASSGGTSLNEQYF. In DNA, the CDR3 is TGTGCCAGCAGTGGGGGGACTAGCTTGAACGAGCAGTACTTC.

J is TRBJ1-6 and V is TRBV18, with 10 bases identical to TRBD1. The length of the CDR3 is 16 residues. V was pared by 3 bases and J by 8 bases, with 7 bases of the junction left unmatched. Germline assignment: CDR1 KGHSH and CDR2 LQKENI. CDR3 DNA sequence: TGTGCCAGCTCACCCGGGACAGGGGTGGGGGATTCACCCCTCCACTTT. It codes for CASSPGTGVGDSPLHF. The full variable domain, with the rest looked up from reference TRBV18 and TRBJ1-6, is NAGVMQNPRHLVRRRGQEARLRCSPMKGHSHVYWYRQLPEEGLKFMVYLQKENIIDESGMPKERFSAEFPKEGPSILRIQQVVRGDSAAYFCASSPGTGVGDSPLHFGNGTRLTVT.

The chain carries TRBV15 and TRBJ1-1; the D is unclear. The germline V gene encodes CDR1 LNHNV and CDR2 YYDKDF (reference sequence). The CDR3 contains 16 residues. V shed 5 bases and J shed 0 bases, with 16 bases lying between them. CDR3 residues: CATSGPGLPLNTEAFF. In nucleotides, the CDR3 is TGTGCCACCAGCGGCCCTGGCTTGCCGCTGAACACTGAAGCTTTCTTT.

The J gene is TRBJ1-2, the V gene TRBV7-9; 7 nucleotides agree with TRBD1. The junction had 4 bases not matched to a gene; V was cut back by 0 bases and J by 0 bases. Germline V gene lookup returns CDR1 SEHNR and CDR2 FQNEAQ (reference sequence). The CDR3 loop spans 16 amino acids. CDR3 bases: TGTGCCAGCAGCTTAGCCCTCGGGACAGCTAACTATGGCTACACCTTC. It codes for CASSLALGTANYGYTF.

This clone was seen just once. V and J are TRBV7-3 and TRBJ2-5, with a weak D call TRBD1 (6 bases). The V gene lost 6 bases and the J gene lost 2 bases, with 10 bases spanning the gap. The CDR3 loop spans 13 amino acids. Germline V gene sequence: CDR1 SGHTA, CDR2 FQGTGA. The CDR3 sequence: CASSPGQQETQYF. The CDR3, as DNA: TGTGCCAGCAGTCCGGGACAACAAGAGACCCAGTACTTC.

This rearrangement joins TRBV4-2 to TRBJ2-3, with 8 bases matching TRBD2. Trimming removed 1 base from V and 4 bases from J; junction bases left unmatched: 10. The CDR3 spans 17 residues. CDR1 and CDR2 from the germline V gene are LGHNA and YNFKEQ. CDR3 loop: CASSQVKVPGGPDTQYF. CDR3 bases: TGTGCCAGCAGCCAAGTGAAGGTGCCGGGAGGGCCAGATACGCAGTATTTT.

This chain links TRBV5-1 with TRBJ2-2, with D possibly matching TRBD2 (7 bases). V was trimmed by 0 bases and J by 5 bases, leaving 11 bases between them. The CDR3 contains 15 residues. Germline CDR1 and CDR2: SGHRS and YFSETQ. The CDR3 sequence is CASSLDREGTGELFF. DNA for the CDR3: TGCGCCAGCAGCTTGGACAGGGAGGGGACCGGGGAGCTGTTTTTT.

The CDR3 DNA reads as TGCGCCAGCAGTGGGCTTATGGCACTATCCACAGATACGCAGTATTTT. Translation gives CASSGLMALSTDTQYF. The V call is TRBV10-1, the J call TRBJ2-3; D gene unclear. V lost 4 bases, J lost 2 bases, and 16 bases lay in between. Germline V gene data show CDR1 as WNHNN and CDR2 as SYGVQD (reference sequence). The CDR3 spans 16 residues.

This chain links TRBV20-1 with TRBJ2-7; D not certain. The germline gives CDR1 DFQATT, CDR2 SNEGSKA (reference sequence). The germline V and J ends were trimmed by 3 bases and 3 bases, with 6 bases remaining between them. The CDR3 spans 11 residues. CDR3 sequence (DNA): TGCAGTGCTAGTCTGTACTACGAGCAGTACTTC. It is translated as CSASLYYEQYF.

The chain links TRBV28 to TRBJ1-2; perhaps TRBD1 as D (6 bases). Trimming took 5 bases from V and 2 from J, leaving 15 bases between them. CDR1 and CDR2 (germline): MDHEN, SYDVKM. The CDR3 length is 15 residues. CDR3 DNA: TGTGCCAGCAGTGGGGGGGCAGGTTTGAACTATGGCTACACCTTC. This codes for CASSGGAGLNYGYTF.

The rearrangement uses TRBV18 and TRBJ2-3, with D unclear. This CDR3 contains 15 residues. Germline CDR1 is KGHSH and CDR2 is LQKENI. The germline V and J ends were trimmed by 2 bases and 6 bases, with 15 bases remaining between them. CDR3 coding DNA: TGTGCCAGCTCACCAATAACGGCCGCGAGGGATACGCAGTATTTT. Its protein is CASSPITAARDTQYF.

The chain couples TRBV4-1 to TRBJ1-5, with a weak D call TRBD1 (5 bases). The CDR3 loop spans 15 amino acids. V was trimmed by 1 base and J by 3 bases, leaving 10 bases between them. The germline V gene has CDR1 MGHRA and CDR2 YSYEKL. The CDR3: CASSQVRQFNQPQHF. The CDR3 coding sequence is TGCGCCAGCAGCCAAGTTCGACAGTTCAATCAGCCCCAGCATTTT.

This chain joins TRBV6-5 and TRBJ1-1; 8 bases map to TRBD1. Per germline, CDR1 MNHEY and CDR2 SVGAGI. CDR3 length: 16 residues. The trim removed 4 bases at V and 3 bases at J, leaving 10 bases unmatched. This chain's CDR3 is CASSLHVPTGDTEAFF. DNA of the CDR3: TGTGCCAGCAGTTTACACGTCCCGACAGGGGACACTGAAGCTTTCTTT.

This clone was observed a single time. The rearrangement uses TRBV11-3 and TRBJ2-7, with a possible D match to TRBD1 (6 bases). This CDR3 is built from 17 residues. CDR1 and CDR2 from the germline V gene are SGHNT and YENEEA. The ends were cut back, 5 bases at V and 3 bases at J, with 23 bases in the middle. The CDR3: CASSPPKTQGKRYEQYF. The CDR3 DNA sequence: TGTGCCAGCAGCCCGCCAAAGACGCAGGGGAAACGCTACGAGCAGTACTTC.

The chain joins TRBV6-5 to TRBJ1-4, with unresolved D. The germline V gene has CDR1 MNHEY and CDR2 SVGAGI. V lost 0 bases, J lost 3 bases, and 8 bases lay in between. The CDR3 loop spans 15 amino acids. The CDR3 DNA sequence: TGTGCCAGCAGTTACTCATCCAGCGCTAATGAAAAACTGTTTTTT. Residues: CASSYSSSANEKLFF.

The V gene is TRBV30, the J gene TRBJ1-2, with D hard to call. Trimming removed 0 bases at V and 3 bases at J, with 23 bases between. The CDR3 covers 18 residues. Germline CDR1 GTSNPN, CDR2 SVGIG (reference sequence). For the CDR3, the DNA is TGTGCCTGGAGTGTACTTGGTTTCGGGTTCCCGCTAGACTATGGCTACACCTTC. Amino acids: CAWSVLGFGFPLDYGYTF.

The chain recombines TRBV4-1 with TRBJ2-1, with TRBD2 matching 14 bases. The CDR3 is made up of 17 amino acids. Germline CDR1 reads MGHRA; CDR2 reads YSYEKL. The trim removed 2 bases at V and 14 bases at J, leaving 14 bases unmatched. In DNA, the CDR3 is TGCGCCAGCAGCCAACTTCCCGGGACTAGCGGGAGTTTGGGTGAGTTCTTC. Amino acid sequence: CASSQLPGTSGSLGEFF.

The CDR3 region has the DNA TGTGCCATCAGTGAGCGGCCGGGCCAAGAGACCCAGTACTTC. It specifies CAISERPGQETQYF. The chain recombines TRBV10-3 with TRBJ2-5; D remains unclear. With 2 bases removed from V and 1 base from J, the gap between germline ends came to 8 bases. CDR3 length equals 14 residues. The germline V gene has CDR1 ENHRY and CDR2 SYGVKD.